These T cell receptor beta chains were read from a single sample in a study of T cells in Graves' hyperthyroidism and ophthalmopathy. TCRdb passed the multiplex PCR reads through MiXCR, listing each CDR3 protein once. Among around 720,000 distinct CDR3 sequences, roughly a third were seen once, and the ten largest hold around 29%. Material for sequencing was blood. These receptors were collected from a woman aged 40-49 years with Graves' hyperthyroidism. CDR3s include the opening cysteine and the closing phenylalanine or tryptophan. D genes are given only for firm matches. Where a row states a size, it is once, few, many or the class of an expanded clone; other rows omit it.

cdr3_aa: CASSLGQAAEKLFF; cdr3_nt: TGTGCCAGCAGCTTGGGCCAGGCGGCTGAAAAACTGTTTTTT; v_call: TRBV7-9; clone_size: .; j_call: TRBJ1-4; d_call: .
cdr3_aa: CASSLGREYF; cdr3_nt: TGTGCCAGCAGCTTGGGCAGGGAGTACTTC; v_call: TRBV5-6; clone_size: .; j_call: TRBJ2-5; d_call: .
cdr3_aa: CASSVVRGSAFF; cdr3_nt: TGTGCCAGCAGCGTAGTAAGGGGGTCAGCTTTCTTT; v_call: TRBV9; clone_size: many; j_call: TRBJ1-1; d_call: .
cdr3_aa: CASSQDFSQPQHF; cdr3_nt: TGTGCCAGCAGCCAAGATTTTAGTCAGCCCCAGCATTTT; v_call: TRBV9; clone_size: .; j_call: TRBJ1-5; d_call: .
cdr3_aa: CASLDRNNSPLHF; cdr3_nt: TGTGCCAGCCTGGACAGAAATAATTCACCCCTCCACTTT; v_call: TRBV19; clone_size: many; j_call: TRBJ1-6; d_call: .
cdr3_aa: CSVVPGTESNQPQHF; cdr3_nt: TGCAGCGTTGTCCCAGGGACAGAGAGCAATCAGCCCCAGCATTTT; v_call: TRBV29-1; clone_size: .; j_call: TRBJ1-5; d_call: TRBD1
cdr3_aa: CASAPGVLYGYTF; cdr3_nt: TGTGCTAGTGCCCCGGGGGTTTTGTATGGCTACACCTTC; v_call: TRBV12-3/TRBV12-4; clone_size: .; j_call: TRBJ1-2; d_call: .
cdr3_aa: CSIIAGNYEQYF; cdr3_nt: TGCAGCATTATAGCGGGGAACTACGAGCAGTACTTC; v_call: TRBV29-1; clone_size: .; j_call: TRBJ2-7; d_call: TRBD2
cdr3_aa: CASSLEAGLQPQHF; cdr3_nt: TGTGCCAGCAGCTTAGAGGCAGGGTTGCAGCCCCAGCATTTT; v_call: TRBV7-8; clone_size: .; j_call: TRBJ1-5; d_call: .
cdr3_aa: CSAWDRDGYEQYF; cdr3_nt: TGCAGTGCGTGGGACAGGGATGGCTACGAGCAGTACTTC; v_call: TRBV20-1; clone_size: .; j_call: TRBJ2-7; d_call: TRBD1
cdr3_aa: CSASRAAPVYEQYF; cdr3_nt: TGCAGTGCTTCCAGGGCCGCCCCGGTCTACGAGCAGTACTTC; v_call: TRBV20-1; clone_size: .; j_call: TRBJ2-7; d_call: .
cdr3_aa: CSVRAVGEQYF; cdr3_nt: TGCAGCGTCCGAGCGGTGGGAGAGCAGTACTTC; v_call: TRBV29-1; clone_size: many; j_call: TRBJ2-7; d_call: .
cdr3_aa: CASAESAYEQYF; cdr3_nt: TGTGCCAGCGCCGAGTCCGCCTACGAGCAGTACTTC; v_call: TRBV7-9; clone_size: many; j_call: TRBJ2-7; d_call: .
cdr3_aa: CASSVGPGELFF; cdr3_nt: TGTGCCAGCAGTGTGGGGCCCGGGGAGCTGTTTTTT; v_call: TRBV2; clone_size: many; j_call: TRBJ2-2; d_call: .
cdr3_aa: CASSLGRYNQPQHF; cdr3_nt: TGTGCCAGCAGCTTGGGCCGCTACAATCAGCCCCAGCATTTT; v_call: TRBV5-5; clone_size: many; j_call: TRBJ1-5; d_call: .
cdr3_aa: CASSAGGLNEKLFF; cdr3_nt: TGTGCCAGCAGCGCGGGGGGCTTGAATGAAAAACTGTTTTTT; v_call: TRBV5-6; clone_size: .; j_call: TRBJ1-4; d_call: .
cdr3_aa: CASSSNPRVGTEAFF; cdr3_nt: TGTGCCAGCAGCTCCAACCCTCGGGTCGGGACTGAAGCTTTCTTT; v_call: TRBV9; clone_size: few; j_call: TRBJ1-1; d_call: .
cdr3_aa: CASTKGDPINSPLHF; cdr3_nt: TGTGCCAGCACCAAAGGGGACCCCATTAATTCACCCCTCCACTTT; v_call: TRBV12-3/TRBV12-4; clone_size: many; j_call: TRBJ1-6; d_call: .
cdr3_aa: CAINLNRGSNYGYTF; cdr3_nt: TGTGCCATCAACTTAAACAGGGGCTCTAACTATGGCTACACCTTC; v_call: TRBV10-3; clone_size: .; j_call: TRBJ1-2; d_call: TRBD1
cdr3_aa: CASSFNPFSSPFRGRNTEAFF; cdr3_nt: TGTGCCAGCAGCTTCAACCCGTTCTCCTCCCCATTCAGGGGGAGGAACACTGAAGCTTTCTTT; v_call: TRBV7-9; clone_size: many; j_call: TRBJ1-1; d_call: TRBD1
cdr3_aa: CASSSGGPANTGELFF; cdr3_nt: TGTGCCAGCAGCTCGGGAGGGCCTGCGAACACCGGGGAGCTGTTTTTT; v_call: TRBV7-9; clone_size: few; j_call: TRBJ2-2; d_call: TRBD2
cdr3_aa: CSARTDRERYF; cdr3_nt: TGCAGTGCTAGAACAGACAGGGAGAGGTACTTC; v_call: TRBV20-1; clone_size: many; j_call: TRBJ2-7; d_call: TRBD1
cdr3_aa: CAISGSGTGGEQYF; cdr3_nt: TGTGCCATCAGTGGGTCCGGGACAGGGGGCGAGCAGTACTTC; v_call: TRBV10-3; clone_size: many; j_call: TRBJ2-7; d_call: TRBD1
cdr3_aa: CASSPQGLVNSPLHF; cdr3_nt: TGCGCCAGCAGCCCACAGGGATTAGTTAATTCACCCCTCCACTTT; v_call: TRBV4-1; clone_size: few; j_call: TRBJ1-6; d_call: .
cdr3_aa: CASSQNPGLDQPQHF; cdr3_nt: TGTGCCAGCAGCCAAAACCCAGGGTTGGATCAGCCCCAGCATTTT; v_call: TRBV11-2; clone_size: .; j_call: TRBJ1-5; d_call: .
cdr3_aa: CATSPAATGELFF; cdr3_nt: TGTGCCACCAGTCCGGCCGCCACCGGGGAGCTGTTTTTT; v_call: TRBV24-1; clone_size: .; j_call: TRBJ2-2; d_call: .
cdr3_aa: CASSYSKGGGETQYF; cdr3_nt: TGTGCCAGCAGTTACTCGAAGGGTGGCGGGGAGACCCAGTACTTC; v_call: TRBV6-6; clone_size: many; j_call: TRBJ2-5; d_call: .
cdr3_aa: CASSLGRISDREVF; cdr3_nt: TGTGCCAGCAGCCTCGGGAGGATTAGTGACAGGGAAGTCTTC; v_call: TRBV7-9; clone_size: .; j_call: TRBJ2-7; d_call: .
cdr3_aa: CASSWGDRGYNSPLHF; cdr3_nt: TGTGCCAGCAGTTGGGGGGACAGGGGTTATAATTCACCCCTCCACTTT; v_call: TRBV12-3/TRBV12-4; clone_size: many; j_call: TRBJ1-6; d_call: TRBD1
cdr3_aa: CASSSDGNTEAFF; cdr3_nt: TGTGCCAGCAGTTCTGACGGGAACACTGAAGCTTTCTTT; v_call: TRBV2; clone_size: many; j_call: TRBJ1-1; d_call: .
cdr3_aa: CASSLGFSLGYTF; cdr3_nt: TGTGCCAGCAGCTTAGGGTTTTCCCTTGGCTACACCTTC; v_call: TRBV7-2; clone_size: many; j_call: TRBJ1-2; d_call: .
cdr3_aa: CAWNQGGTYEQYF; cdr3_nt: TGTGCCTGGAACCAAGGGGGGACCTACGAGCAGTACTTC; v_call: TRBV7-2; clone_size: .; j_call: TRBJ2-7; d_call: .
cdr3_aa: CSVVPQGYGNTIYF; cdr3_nt: TGCAGCGTAGTACCGCAGGGGTATGGAAACACCATATATTTT; v_call: TRBV29-1; clone_size: .; j_call: TRBJ1-3; d_call: .
cdr3_aa: CASSQTGGETTRGYTF; cdr3_nt: TGTGCCAGCAGCCAGACAGGGGGCGAAACGACCCGTGGCTACACCTTC; v_call: TRBV12-3/TRBV12-4; clone_size: .; j_call: TRBJ1-2; d_call: TRBD1
cdr3_aa: CASSYDRRIQETQYF; cdr3_nt: TGTGCCAGCAGTTACGACAGACGAATCCAAGAGACCCAGTACTTC; v_call: TRBV28; clone_size: .; j_call: TRBJ2-5; d_call: .
cdr3_aa: CASSRSGQGTHGYTF; cdr3_nt: TGTGCCAGCAGCCGCTCGGGACAGGGGACACATGGCTACACCTTC; v_call: TRBV6-1; clone_size: .; j_call: TRBJ1-2; d_call: TRBD1
cdr3_aa: CASSPSVVHEQYF; cdr3_nt: TGTGCCAGCAGTCCCTCCGTTGTCCACGAGCAGTACTTC; v_call: TRBV12-3/TRBV12-4; clone_size: many; j_call: TRBJ2-7; d_call: .
cdr3_aa: CASLTPGNPGNTIYF; cdr3_nt: TGTGCCAGCTTGACCCCAGGAAATCCCGGAAACACCATATATTTT; v_call: TRBV6-1; clone_size: .; j_call: TRBJ1-3; d_call: .
cdr3_aa: CSASNPTSPQHF; cdr3_nt: TGCAGTGCTTCTAACCCCACCAGCCCCCAGCATTTT; v_call: TRBV20-1; clone_size: many; j_call: TRBJ1-5; d_call: .
cdr3_aa: CASSSGGGIQEELFF; cdr3_nt: TGTGCCAGCAGCTCCGGAGGTGGAATTCAGGAGGAGCTGTTTTTT; v_call: TRBV11-1; clone_size: .; j_call: TRBJ2-2; d_call: .
cdr3_aa: CASTKQGGQETQYF; cdr3_nt: TGTGCCAGCACTAAACAGGGGGGACAAGAGACCCAGTACTTC; v_call: TRBV6-5; clone_size: .; j_call: TRBJ2-5; d_call: TRBD1
cdr3_aa: CSVERGQEGFGYTF; cdr3_nt: TGCAGCGTTGAGCGAGGACAGGAGGGCTTTGGCTACACCTTC; v_call: TRBV29-1; clone_size: .; j_call: TRBJ1-2; d_call: TRBD1
cdr3_aa: CASSVSGAVANVLTF; cdr3_nt: TGTGCCAGCAGCGTATCGGGGGCGGTGGCCAACGTCCTGACTTTC; v_call: TRBV9; clone_size: many; j_call: TRBJ2-6; d_call: .
cdr3_aa: CASSSAPEANSPLHF; cdr3_nt: TGTGCCAGCAGCTCCGCGCCAGAGGCGAATTCACCCCTCCACTTT; v_call: TRBV7-6; clone_size: many; j_call: TRBJ1-6; d_call: .
cdr3_aa: CATNPGLTNTEAFF; cdr3_nt: TGTGCCACCAACCCCGGGTTGACCAACACTGAAGCTTTCTTT; v_call: TRBV10-3; clone_size: many; j_call: TRBJ1-1; d_call: .
cdr3_aa: CASKTTGGSFF; cdr3_nt: TGTGCCAGCAAAACAACAGGGGGTTCTTTCTTT; v_call: TRBV2; clone_size: .; j_call: TRBJ1-1; d_call: TRBD1
cdr3_aa: CASSRQSNSPLHF; cdr3_nt: TGCGCCAGCAGCCGACAGAGCAATTCACCCCTCCACTTT; v_call: TRBV4-3; clone_size: few; j_call: TRBJ1-6; d_call: .
cdr3_aa: CASSWGLNTEAFF; cdr3_nt: TGTGCCAGCAGCTGGGGACTGAACACTGAAGCTTTCTTT; v_call: TRBV6-5; clone_size: many; j_call: TRBJ1-1; d_call: .
cdr3_aa: CASSLEVVGQLQHF; cdr3_nt: TGTGCCAGCAGTTTAGAGGTTGTCGGACAACTCCAGCATTTT; v_call: TRBV12-3/TRBV12-4; clone_size: .; j_call: TRBJ1-5; d_call: .
cdr3_aa: CASSPEGSLTTDTQYF; cdr3_nt: TGTGCCAGCAGCCCGGAGGGTAGCCTAACCACAGATACGCAGTATTTT; v_call: TRBV7-9; clone_size: few; j_call: TRBJ2-3; d_call: .
cdr3_aa: CASSSSTTGQGEKLFF; cdr3_nt: TGTGCCAGCAGCTCATCGACGACGGGACAGGGGGAAAAACTGTTTTTT; v_call: TRBV7-9; clone_size: .; j_call: TRBJ1-4; d_call: TRBD1
cdr3_aa: CASSLPQGARDSPLHF; cdr3_nt: TGTGCCAGCAGCCTACCCCAGGGGGCTAGGGATTCACCCCTCCACTTT; v_call: TRBV7-2; clone_size: many; j_call: TRBJ1-6; d_call: TRBD1
cdr3_aa: CASSPADRALPLHF; cdr3_nt: TGTGCCAGCAGTCCAGCGGACAGGGCATTACCCCTCCACTTT; v_call: TRBV6-5; clone_size: many; j_call: TRBJ1-6; d_call: TRBD1
cdr3_aa: CASSPQVTGNTGELFF; cdr3_nt: TGCGCCAGCTCACCACAGGTGACAGGGAACACCGGGGAGCTGTTTTTT; v_call: TRBV5-1; clone_size: once; j_call: TRBJ2-2; d_call: .